Listed here are 6 T cell receptor beta chains from one sample, sequenced in a study of T cell changes during pregnancy in multiple sclerosis. Generated by immunoSEQ multiplex PCR, the TCRdb table keeps only in-frame clones and is missing some. The sample contains roughly 52,000 clones, around 89% of which appear only once. The input for sequencing was CD4+ T cells from peripheral blood mononuclear cells, taken in the first trimester of pregnancy. The receptors were sampled from a female donor with multiple sclerosis, enrolled in a pregnancy study.

V and J are TRBV7-2 and TRBJ2-2, with a possible D match to TRBD2 (6 bases). Trimming took off 1 base at V and 6 bases at J, with 12 bases between the two ends. CDR3 size: 15 residues. Germline CDR1 SGHTA, CDR2 FQGNSA. CDR3 sequence: CASSLGSGAPGELFF. The CDR3 region has the DNA TGTGCCAGCAGCTTAGGTTCGGGAGCCCCCGGGGAGCTGTTTTTT.

V gene TRBV18 combines with J gene TRBJ1-2, with TRBD1 as a possible D gene (5 bases). V lost 6 bases and J lost 2, with 19 bases in between. From germline, CDR1 is KGHSH and CDR2 LQKENI. The CDR3 has 16 amino acids. CDR3 in amino acids: CASSPRTSRSNYGYTF. The CDR3 DNA is TGTGCCAGCTCCCCTAGGACAAGCCGCTCAAACTATGGCTACACCTTC. The variable domain in full, completed from reference TRBV18 and TRBJ1-2, reads NAGVMQNPRHLVRRRGQEARLRCSPMKGHSHVYWYRQLPEEGLKFMVYLQKENIIDESGMPKERFSAEFPKEGPSILRIQQVVRGDSAAYFCASSPRTSRSNYGYTFGSGTRLTVV.

The rearrangement joins TRBV9 to TRBJ2-1; possible D gene TRBD1, 5 bases. Per germline, CDR1 SGDLS and CDR2 YYNGEE. Trimming took off 4 bases at V and 9 bases at J, with 23 bases between the two ends. The CDR3 is 16 amino acids. The CDR3 region is CASSPQGPTQSSEQFF. The CDR3 bases are TGTGCCAGCAGCCCCCAGGGCCCTACACAGAGCAGTGAGCAGTTCTTC.

The rearrangement joins TRBV5-5 to TRBJ1-2; TRBD1 might be the D (6 bases). CDR3 length: 14 amino acids. Germline CDR1 and CDR2: SGHKS and YYEKEE (reference sequence). Trimming took off 3 bases at V and 1 base at J, with 10 bases between the two ends. The CDR3 loop is CASSSGTINYGYTF. In DNA form, the CDR3 reads TGTGCCAGCAGCTCGGGGACAATTAACTATGGCTACACCTTC.

V and J are TRBV6-6 and TRBJ1-2; D is unclear. CDR3 size: 13 residues. Germline V gene lookup returns CDR1 MNHNY and CDR2 SVGAGI (reference sequence). V lost 4 bases, J lost 2 bases, and 8 bases lay in between. The CDR3 DNA reads as TGTGCCAGCAGTTTCACGGAGAACTATGGCTACACCTTC. Encoded protein: CASSFTENYGYTF.

The gene calls are TRBV28 and TRBJ2-1, with 16 bases lining up with TRBD2. V lost 4 bases to trimming and J lost 5 bases; unmatched junction nucleotides: 14. CDR1 MDHEN and CDR2 SYDVKM come from the germline V gene. The CDR3 consists of 20 residues. The CDR3 is CASSYRTGLAGGTPDNEQFF. The CDR3 nucleotides are TGTGCCAGCAGTTATCGTACGGGACTAGCGGGAGGGACCCCAGACAATGAGCAGTTCTTC.